One and the same sample provided the 26 T cell receptor beta chains below, sequenced in a study of CXCR3-negative and CXCR3-positive naive CD8 T cells (dated by TCRdb to about 2019). Their target antigens are unknown. The instrument was a NextSeq 550. The Human TCR Profiling Kit (MiLaboratory) was used to prepare UMI-labeled 5' RACE TRB cDNA libraries. TCRdb reprocessed the reads and lists each CDR3 protein sequence as a single entry, with no DNA. The sample table includes around 160,000 distinct CDR3 sequences. The ten most abundant clones make up about 0.28% of the sample. Paper-wide results and their limitations: TRB CDR3s from CXCR3-positive naive cells showed higher hydrophobicity (lower Kidera factor 4), lower energy, and higher strength and volume indices than CXCR3-negative naive cells.

Sequenced sample: naive CXCR3+ CD8+ T cells from blood. Sample cell subset or site, as interpreted from the label and publication: CD45RO-CCR7+CD27+CD95- naive CD8+ T cells expressing CXCR3 (TNR3+). Receptor source: a human donor in good health. Some clones in this sample may be carry-over from other donors' samples.

The V and J genes are TRBV5-1 and TRBJ2-7; the TRBD1 assignment by TCRdb is unverifiable without DNA. This CDR3 spans 14 amino acids. CDR1 SGHRS and CDR2 YFSETQ come from the germline V gene. The CDR3: CASSLGTGAYEQYF.

The chain uses TRBV7-9 and TRBJ2-1; checking the TCRdb D call of TRBD2 is not possible without DNA. This CDR3 region has 21 residues. Germline loops: CDR1 SEHNR, CDR2 FQNEAQ (reference sequence). The chain's CDR3 is CASSYPPGTSGTKRSYNEQFF.

V gene TRBV12-3 or TRBV12-4 combines with J gene TRBJ1-2; there is no DNA to check the TCRdb D call of TRBD1. The CDR3 contains 12 residues. The CDR3 loop is CASSPTGVGYTF.

The rearrangement links TRBV9 to TRBJ2-7; TCRdb's D gene call, TRBD2, goes unchecked for lack of DNA. Per germline, CDR1 SGDLS and CDR2 YYNGEE. The CDR3 has 14 residues. CDR3: CASSVVAGDYEQYF.

The chain links TRBV7-3 to TRBJ2-1; TCRdb gives TRBD1 as the D gene, but with no DNA this cannot be confirmed. Germline CDR1 and CDR2: SGHTA and FQGTGA. The CDR3 totals 17 residues. CDR3 loop: CASSLTLGMDSYNEQFF.

The V gene is TRBV5-1, the J gene TRBJ2-7; the TRBD1 assignment by TCRdb is unverifiable without DNA. The germline V gene has CDR1 SGHRS and CDR2 YFSETQ. This CDR3 is built from 14 residues. Here the CDR3 reads CASSLEGGPYEQYF.

This chain links TRBV10-3 with TRBJ2-5; TCRdb's D call, TRBD1, is unchecked because there is no DNA. The CDR3 is 16 amino acids. Germline CDR1 and CDR2: ENHRY and SYGVKD. CDR3 in amino acids: CAISPNPPSYQETQYF.

The chain employs TRBV16 and TRBJ1-2; no DNA is available, so the TRBD1 call from TCRdb remains unchecked. The germline gives CDR1 KGHSY, CDR2 FQNENV. This CDR3 spans 15 amino acids. The CDR3 here is CASSQPGTGVRGYTF.

V and J are TRBV29-1 and TRBJ2-7; checking the TCRdb D call of TRBD1 is not possible without DNA. Germline CDR1 SQVTM, CDR2 ANQGSEA. CDR3 length: 13 residues. The CDR3 spells CSVRGPGSYEQYF.

J is TRBJ1-1 and V is TRBV12-3 or TRBV12-4; without DNA, the TCRdb call of TRBD1 cannot be checked. The CDR3 loop spans 14 amino acids. The CDR3 loop reads CASSLTVMNTEAFF.

The chain combines TRBV4-1 with TRBJ2-3. The germline gives CDR1 MGHRA, CDR2 YSYEKL. The CDR3 length is 13 residues. The CDR3 is CASSREAADTQYF.

The chain joins TRBV13 to TRBJ2-3; lacking DNA, the TRBD1 call made by TCRdb goes unchecked. The germline V gene encodes CDR1 PRHDT and CDR2 FYEKMQ (reference sequence). The CDR3 is 18 amino acids. CDR3 loop: CASSLSPHGRGIPDTQYF.

The chain employs TRBV10-3 and TRBJ2-7; TCRdb names TRBD1, which stays unverified in the absence of DNA. Germline CDR1 ENHRY, CDR2 SYGVKD. The CDR3 is 12 amino acids. CDR3: CAISGPRGEQYF.

The chain is built from TRBV7-2 and TRBJ2-5; the D gene TCRdb calls, TRBD1, cannot be checked with no DNA. This CDR3 has 16 amino acids. Germline V gene sequence: CDR1 SGHTA, CDR2 FQGNSA. CDR3 sequence reads: CASSHGQGMFKETQYF.

The gene calls are TRBV30 and TRBJ1-6. The germline gives CDR1 GTSNPN, CDR2 SVGIG (reference sequence). The CDR3 is 13 residues long. The CDR3 reads CAWNPDWNSPLHF.

V is TRBV29-1 and J is TRBJ1-3; the D call from TCRdb, TRBD1, cannot be confirmed without DNA. The CDR3 totals 12 residues. CDR1 SQVTM and CDR2 ANQGSEA come from the germline V gene. The CDR3 reads CSVQGAKDTIYF.

The chain is built from TRBV6-5 and TRBJ2-1; with no DNA, the TCRdb D assignment of TRBD2 cannot be verified. The V gene's germline CDR1 is MNHEY and CDR2 SVGAGI. The CDR3 loop spans 15 amino acids. The CDR3 reads CASSYSYGRANELFF.

The J gene is TRBJ1-1, the V gene TRBV4-3. Germline V gene data show CDR1 as LGHNA and CDR2 as YSLEER. This CDR3 region has 14 residues. The CDR3 region is CASSQGAGNTEAFF.

The chain carries TRBV4-3 and TRBJ2-2. The CDR3 loop spans 15 amino acids. Germline V gives CDR1 LGHNA, CDR2 YSLEER. CDR3 amino acids: CASSQDHLNTGELFF.

This chain connects TRBV7-3 to TRBJ2-7; TCRdb picks TRBD1, but there is no DNA to check that call. The V gene's germline CDR1 is SGHTA and CDR2 FQGTGA. CDR3 length equals 15 residues. CDR3 loop: CASSLGGQGYYEQYF.

The V and J genes are TRBV7-9 and TRBJ2-7; TCRdb reports TRBD2, a call that lacks DNA to check it against. The CDR3 runs 17 residues. Germline lookup yields CDR1 SEHNR and CDR2 FQNEAQ (reference sequence). The chain's CDR3 is CASSSSTSELNYYEQYF.

The genes are TRBV12-3 or TRBV12-4 and TRBJ1-5. This CDR3 has 14 residues. CDR3 residues: CASSGGISNQPQHF.

Here the CDR3 reads CSVRGLAGDKNNEQFF. The V and J genes are TRBV29-1 and TRBJ2-1; checking the TCRdb D call of TRBD2 is not possible without DNA. This CDR3 is built from 16 residues. Germline V gives CDR1 SQVTM, CDR2 ANQGSEA.

The chain carries TRBV5-6 and TRBJ2-3. Per the germline V gene, CDR1 is SGHDT and CDR2 is YYEEEE. The CDR3 is 13 residues long. The CDR3 loop is CASSETSTDTQYF.

The genes are TRBV27 and TRBJ2-7; absent DNA, TCRdb's TRBD1 call cannot be checked. This CDR3 comprises 14 residues. Germline V lookup: CDR1 MNHEY, CDR2 SMNVEV (reference sequence). CDR3 protein: CASSLRTGGSEQYF.

V gene TRBV20-1 combines with J gene TRBJ2-7. CDR1 and CDR2 (germline): DFQATT, SNEGSKA (reference sequence). The CDR3 consists of 14 residues. CDR3: CSAGGTEVSYEQYF.